This T cell receptor (beta chain) was recorded in a study of monozygotic twins with inflammatory bowel disease. Germline values: CDR1 SGHVS, CDR2 FQNEAQ. The CDR3 is 13 amino acids. With the 5' RACE reads reprocessed, TCRdb shows one record per CDR3 protein and no DNA. The sample has some 400,000 distinct CDR3 sequences. Turning to this clonotype: Its antigen is not identified.

Regarding the study as a whole: Against healthy co-twins, IBD patients had lower TCRbeta diversity (measured by inverse Simpson).

This sequence originates from a human donor with ulcerative colitis or Crohn's disease, or a healthy co-twin of an affected twin (not recorded which). Input material: blood. V and J are TRBV7-8 and TRBJ1-1. CDR3 residues: CASIGGAGTEAFF.